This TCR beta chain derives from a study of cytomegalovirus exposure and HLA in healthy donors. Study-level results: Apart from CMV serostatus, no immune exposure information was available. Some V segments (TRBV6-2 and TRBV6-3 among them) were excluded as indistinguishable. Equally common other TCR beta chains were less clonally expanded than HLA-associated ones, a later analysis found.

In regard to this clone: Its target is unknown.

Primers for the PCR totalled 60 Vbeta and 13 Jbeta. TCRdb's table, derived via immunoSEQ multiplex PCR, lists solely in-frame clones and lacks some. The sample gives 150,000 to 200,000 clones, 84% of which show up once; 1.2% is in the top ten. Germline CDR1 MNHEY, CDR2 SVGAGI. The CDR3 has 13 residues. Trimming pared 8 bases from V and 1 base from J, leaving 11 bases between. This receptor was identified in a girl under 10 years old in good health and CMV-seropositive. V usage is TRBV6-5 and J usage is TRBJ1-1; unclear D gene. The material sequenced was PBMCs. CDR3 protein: CASGPQANTEAFF. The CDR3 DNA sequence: TGTGCCAGCGGGCCCCAAGCGAACACTGAAGCTTTCTTT.